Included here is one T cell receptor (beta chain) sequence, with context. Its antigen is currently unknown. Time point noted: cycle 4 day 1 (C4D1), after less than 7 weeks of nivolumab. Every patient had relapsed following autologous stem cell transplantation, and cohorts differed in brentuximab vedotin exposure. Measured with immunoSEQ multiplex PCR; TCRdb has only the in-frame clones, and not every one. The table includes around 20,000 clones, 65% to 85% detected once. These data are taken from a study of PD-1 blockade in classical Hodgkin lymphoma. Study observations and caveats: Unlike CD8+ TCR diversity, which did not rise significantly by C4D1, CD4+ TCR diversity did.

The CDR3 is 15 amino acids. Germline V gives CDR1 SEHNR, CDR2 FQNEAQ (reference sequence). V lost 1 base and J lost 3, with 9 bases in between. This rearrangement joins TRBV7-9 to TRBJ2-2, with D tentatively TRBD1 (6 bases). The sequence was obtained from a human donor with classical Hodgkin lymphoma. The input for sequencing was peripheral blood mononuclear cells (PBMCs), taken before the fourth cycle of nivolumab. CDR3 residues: CASSLGDTYTGELFF. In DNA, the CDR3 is TGTGCCAGCAGCTTAGGGGACACCTACACCGGGGAGCTGTTTTTT.